This T cell receptor beta chain was recovered during a study of blood T cell repertoires in COVID-19. Overall study: The samples span acute and convalescent COVID-19 from the United States, Italy and Spain. In each case, the material was cDNA or gDNA derived from T cells, B-cell-depleted T cells, or PBMCs.

There are 15 residues in the CDR3. V was trimmed by 6 bases and J by 2 bases, leaving 11 bases between them. Per germline, CDR1 LGHDT and CDR2 YNNKEL (reference sequence). The Seattle patients joined while their infection was active and were tracked longitudinally afterward. This clone came up a few times. In the original analysis: Scientists estimated how many nucleated cells there were by amplifying reference gene primers. The protocol was immunoSEQ multiplex PCR, while the TCRdb copy is restricted to in-frame clones and leaves out a portion. V and J calls and clone size are given by that table; D and trimming were obtained from the DNA. The sample carries approximately 500,000 clones, 85% to 90% recorded once.

The chain couples TRBV3-1 (or the pseudogene TRBV3-2) to TRBJ2-6, with D perhaps matching TRBD1 (6 bases). The source is a woman aged 50 to 65 with COVID-19, enrolled during active disease. The sequenced material came from peripheral blood. CDR3 protein: CASSDGQPGANVLTF. For the CDR3, the DNA is TGTGCCAGCAGTGATGGACAGCCTGGGGCCAACGTCCTGACTTTC.